This T cell receptor beta chain derives from a study of human T cells and chemical hapten exposure. Regarding the study as a whole: Counts of TCRs above 1 in 1000 frequency stayed unchanged with DPC sensitization.

TCRdb redid the calling of the RACE reads with MiXCR, one entry per CDR3 protein. The profile shows approximately 110,000 distinct CDR3 sequences, 11% of them singletons. Sample time point: patch test 1, 2 weeks after DPC sensitization. As to treatment: therapeutic diphenylcyclopropenone sensitization with weekly scalp DPC. By sample fraction, this clonotype is medium-sized. The antigen is unknown. V shed 0 bases and J shed 8 bases, with 6 bases lying between them. CDR3 size: 12 residues. Germline loops: CDR1 KGHDR, CDR2 SFDVKD. The sample was whole blood, taken in connection with sensitization to the hapten diphenylcyclopropenone (DPC). The sequence was obtained from a middle-aged woman with alopecia areata. Some clones in this sample may be carry-over from other donors' samples. The chain carries TRBV24-1 and TRBJ1-2; D not resolved. The CDR3 DNA is TGTGCCACCAGTGATTTGGTGACGGGCTACACCTTC. This sequence encodes CATSDLVTGYTF.